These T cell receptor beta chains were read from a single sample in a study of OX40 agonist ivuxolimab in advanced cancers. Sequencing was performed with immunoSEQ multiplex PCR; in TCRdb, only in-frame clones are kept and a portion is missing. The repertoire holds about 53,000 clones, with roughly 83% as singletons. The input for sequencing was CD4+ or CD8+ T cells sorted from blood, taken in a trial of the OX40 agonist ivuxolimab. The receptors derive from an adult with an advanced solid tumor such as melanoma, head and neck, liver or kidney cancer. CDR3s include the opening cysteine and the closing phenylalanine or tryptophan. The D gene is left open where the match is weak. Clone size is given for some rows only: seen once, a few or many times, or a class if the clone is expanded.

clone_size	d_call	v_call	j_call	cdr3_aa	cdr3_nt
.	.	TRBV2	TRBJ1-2	CASRADPPNLYGYTF	TGTGCCAGCAGGGCGGACCCGCCGAATTTATATGGCTACACCTTC
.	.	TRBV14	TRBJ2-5	CASSQESYSWGETQYF	TGTGCCAGCAGCCAAGAGTCGTACAGTTGGGGGGAGACCCAGTACTTC
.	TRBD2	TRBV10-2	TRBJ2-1	CASTNPSGRYEQFF	TGCGCCAGCACTAACCCTAGCGGGAGGTATGAGCAGTTCTTC
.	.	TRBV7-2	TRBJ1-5	CASSLATNRGNQPQHF	TGTGCCAGCAGCTTAGCGACTAACAGGGGCAATCAGCCCCAGCATTTT
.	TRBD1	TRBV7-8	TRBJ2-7	CASSSITGGEQYF	TGTGCCAGCAGCTCCATAACAGGGGGCGAGCAGTACTTC
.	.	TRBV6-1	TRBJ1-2	CASTRGDGYTF	TGTGCCAGCACCCGAGGGGATGGCTACACCTTC
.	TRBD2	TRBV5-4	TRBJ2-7	CATGTSGRAVTYEQYF	TGTGCCACCGGGACTAGCGGGAGGGCCGTCACGTACGAGCAGTACTTC
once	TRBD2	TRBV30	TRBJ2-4	CAWGRIRTSGTKNIQYF	TGTGCCTGGGGACGGATCCGGACTAGCGGGACCAAAAACATTCAGTACTTC
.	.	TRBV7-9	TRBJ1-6	CASSLETDYSPLHF	TGTGCCAGCAGCCTCGAGACGGATTATTCACCCCTCCACTTT
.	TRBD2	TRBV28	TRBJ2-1	CASSGLAGEYTEQFF	TGTGCCAGCAGTGGACTAGCGGGAGAGTATACTGAGCAGTTCTTC
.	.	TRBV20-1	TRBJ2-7	CSASGGYEQYF	TGCAGTGCTAGTGGGGGGTACGAGCAGTACTTC
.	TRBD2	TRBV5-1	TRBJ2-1	CASSLGGSTFSVQFF	TGCGCCAGCAGCTTGGGCGGGAGCACTTTTTCAGTGCAGTTCTTC
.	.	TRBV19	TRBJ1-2	CASSIEAAHGYTF	TGTGCCAGTAGTATCGAAGCCGCGCATGGCTACACCTTC
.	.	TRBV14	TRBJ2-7	CASSQEREQYF	TGTGCCAGCAGCCAAGAGCGGGAGCAGTACTTC
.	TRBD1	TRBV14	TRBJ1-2	CASSDGTGNSYGYTF	TGTGCCAGCAGCGACGGGACAGGGAATTCCTATGGCTACACCTTC
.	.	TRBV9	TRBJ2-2	CASSVASKNTGELFF	TGTGCCAGCAGCGTGGCCAGTAAGAACACCGGGGAGCTGTTTTTT
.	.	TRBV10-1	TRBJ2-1	CASSEYPPGAGLYNEQFF	TGCGCCAGCAGTGAATACCCGCCGGGGGCGGGATTATACAATGAGCAGTTCTTC
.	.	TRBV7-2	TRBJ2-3	CASSSGTRGSDTQYF	TGTGCCAGCAGCTCCGGGACGCGGGGCTCAGATACGCAGTATTTT
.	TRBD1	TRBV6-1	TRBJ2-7	CASRSGQGDYEQYF	TGTGCCAGTAGGTCGGGACAGGGAGACTACGAGCAGTACTTC
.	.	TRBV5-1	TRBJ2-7	CASATVNYEQYF	TGCGCCAGCGCTACTGTGAACTACGAGCAGTACTTC
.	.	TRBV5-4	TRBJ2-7	CASSRGGLNTGFEQYF	TGTGCCAGCAGCCGGGGTGGGCTAAACACAGGATTCGAGCAGTACTTC
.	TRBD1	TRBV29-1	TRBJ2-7	CSVTPGTGAYEQYF	TGCAGCGTGACCCCCGGGACAGGGGCCTACGAGCAGTACTTC
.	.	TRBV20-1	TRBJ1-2	CSASRGYGYTF	TGCAGTGCATCCAGGGGATATGGCTACACCTTC
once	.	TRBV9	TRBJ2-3	CASSGRDLTSTDTQYF	TGTGCCAGCAGCGGCCGGGACCTAACTAGCACAGATACGCAGTATTTT
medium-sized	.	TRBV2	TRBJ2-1	CASSDSGTSSSYNEQFF	TGTGCCAGCAGTGACAGCGGGACAAGCTCGAGTTACAATGAGCAGTTCTTC
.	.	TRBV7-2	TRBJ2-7	CASSLGPGDHYEQYF	TGTGCCAGCAGCTTAGGTCCCGGGGATCACTACGAGCAGTACTTC